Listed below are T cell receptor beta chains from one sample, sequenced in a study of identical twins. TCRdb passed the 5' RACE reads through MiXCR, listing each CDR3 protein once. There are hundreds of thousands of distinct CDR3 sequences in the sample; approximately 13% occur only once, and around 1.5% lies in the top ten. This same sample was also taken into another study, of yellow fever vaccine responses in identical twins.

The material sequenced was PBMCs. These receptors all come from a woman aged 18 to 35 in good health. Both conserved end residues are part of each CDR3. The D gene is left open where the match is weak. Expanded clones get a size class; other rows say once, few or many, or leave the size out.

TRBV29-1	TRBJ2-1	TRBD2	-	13	CSVEGGRGWEQFF	TGCAGCGTTGAAGGCGGGAGAGGGTGGGAGCAGTTCTTC
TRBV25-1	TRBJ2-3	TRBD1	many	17	CASSGNRGPTGLDTQYF	TGTGCCAGCAGTGGCAACAGGGGCCCTACAGGTTTAGATACGCAGTATTTT
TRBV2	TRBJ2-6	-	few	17	CASSPTGPLSGANVLTF	TGTGCCAGCAGCCCGACAGGACCCCTCTCTGGGGCCAACGTCCTGACTTTC
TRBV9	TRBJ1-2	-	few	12	CASSARPYGYTF	TGTGCCAGCAGCGCGAGACCCTATGGCTACACCTTC
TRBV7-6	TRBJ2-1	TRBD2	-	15	CASGIAGGPYNEQFF	TGTGCCAGCGGTATAGCGGGGGGGCCCTACAATGAGCAGTTCTTC
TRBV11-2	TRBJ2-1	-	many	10	CASSSLEQFF	TGTGCCAGCAGCAGCCTTGAGCAGTTCTTC
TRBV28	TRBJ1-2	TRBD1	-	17	CASSEPGQGAGDYGYTF	TGTGCCAGCAGTGAACCGGGACAGGGGGCCGGCGACTATGGCTACACCTTC
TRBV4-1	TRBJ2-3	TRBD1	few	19	CASSQEGIGLTGSTDTQYF	TGCGCCAGCAGCCAAGAGGGGATTGGATTGACAGGGTCCACAGATACGCAGTATTTT
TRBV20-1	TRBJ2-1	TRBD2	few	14	CSASRRGGVDEQFF	TGCAGTGCTAGCCGGCGGGGGGGCGTGGATGAGCAGTTCTTC
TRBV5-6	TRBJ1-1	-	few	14	CASSLGSVGTEAFF	TGTGCCAGCAGCTTGGGCTCGGTTGGGACTGAAGCTTTCTTT
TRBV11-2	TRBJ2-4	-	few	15	CASSPGVAGYNIQYF	TGTGCCAGCAGCCCAGGGGTAGCGGGTTATAACATTCAGTACTTC
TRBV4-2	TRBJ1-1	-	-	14	CASRPAPENTEAFF	TGTGCCAGCAGGCCGGCCCCCGAGAACACTGAAGCTTTCTTT
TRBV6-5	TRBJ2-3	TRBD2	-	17	CASSYQQRDSRTDTQYF	TGTGCCAGCAGTTACCAACAGCGGGACTCCCGCACAGATACGCAGTATTTT
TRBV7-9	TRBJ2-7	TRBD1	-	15	CASSLAWDRAREQYF	TGTGCCAGCAGCTTAGCGTGGGACAGAGCCCGCGAGCAGTACTTC
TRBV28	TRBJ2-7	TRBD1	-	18	CASSLSSTHADRTYEQYF	TGTGCCAGCAGTTTATCAAGTACCCACGCGGACAGGACCTACGAGCAGTACTTC
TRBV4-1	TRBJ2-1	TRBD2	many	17	CASSHRTSGSSYNEQFF	TGCGCCAGCAGCCACCGGACTAGCGGGAGCTCCTACAATGAGCAGTTCTTC
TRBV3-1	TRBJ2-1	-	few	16	CASSQDTGVPYNEQFF	TGTGCCAGCAGCCAAGATACGGGGGTCCCCTACAATGAGCAGTTCTTC
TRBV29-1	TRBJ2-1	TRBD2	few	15	CSGGTSGRYHNEQFF	TGCAGCGGTGGGACTAGCGGGAGATACCACAATGAGCAGTTCTTC
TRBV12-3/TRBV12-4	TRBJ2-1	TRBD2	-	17	CASSFVGLAGSYNEQFF	TGTGCCAGCAGTTTCGTCGGGCTAGCGGGGTCCTACAATGAGCAGTTCTTC
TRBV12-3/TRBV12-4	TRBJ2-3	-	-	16	CASTQPRGGGTDTQYF	TGTGCCAGCACCCAGCCGAGGGGGGGGGGCACAGATACGCAGTATTTT
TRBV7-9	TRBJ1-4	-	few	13	CASSFTQRSGLFF	TGTGCCAGCAGCTTTACCCAAAGAAGCGGACTGTTTTTT
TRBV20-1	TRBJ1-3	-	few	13	CSARSREGNTIYF	TGCAGTGCTAGAAGCAGGGAAGGAAACACCATATATTTT
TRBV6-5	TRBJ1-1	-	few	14	CASSHPSRETEAFF	TGTGCCAGCAGTCACCCCTCCAGGGAAACTGAAGCTTTCTTT
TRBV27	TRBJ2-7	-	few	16	CASSLRGRASSYEQYF	TGTGCCAGCAGTTTACGGGGCCGGGCGAGCTCCTACGAGCAGTACTTC
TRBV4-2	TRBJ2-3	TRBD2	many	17	CASSQPEGLAGTDTQYF	TGTGCCAGCAGCCAACCCGAGGGACTAGCGGGCACAGATACGCAGTATTTT
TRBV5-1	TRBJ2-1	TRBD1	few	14	CASSPIQGVYEQFF	TGCGCCAGCAGCCCAATCCAGGGGGTCTATGAGCAGTTCTTC
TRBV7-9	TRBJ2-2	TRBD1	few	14	CASKDRENTGELFF	TGTGCCAGCAAGGACAGGGAAAACACCGGGGAGCTGTTTTTT
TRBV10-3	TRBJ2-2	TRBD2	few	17	CAIGRESGRANTGELFF	TGTGCCATCGGCCGGGAGAGCGGGAGGGCGAACACCGGGGAGCTGTTTTTT
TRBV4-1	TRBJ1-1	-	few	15	CASSHLGDWNTEAFF	TGCGCCAGCAGCCATCTCGGGGACTGGAACACTGAAGCTTTCTTT
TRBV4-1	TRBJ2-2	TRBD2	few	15	CASSQETSYPGELFF	TGCGCCAGCAGCCAGGAGACTAGCTACCCCGGGGAGCTGTTTTTT
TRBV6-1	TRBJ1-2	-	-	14	CASSEVYSNYGYTF	TGTGCCAGCAGTGAAGTCTACAGTAACTATGGCTACACCTTC
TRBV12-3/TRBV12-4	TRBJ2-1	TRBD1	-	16	CASLKEGGAGRNEQFF	TGTGCCAGCTTAAAAGAAGGGGGCGCCGGAAGGAATGAGCAGTTCTTC
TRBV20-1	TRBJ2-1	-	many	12	CSAKLAANEQFF	TGCAGTGCCAAACTAGCAGCCAATGAGCAGTTCTTC
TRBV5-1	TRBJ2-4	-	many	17	CASRPSGGTLGKNIQYF	TGCGCCAGCAGACCCTCCGGCGGGACCCTTGGCAAAAACATTCAGTACTTC
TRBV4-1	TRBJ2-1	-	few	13	CASSQEGRAEQFF	TGCGCCAGCAGCCAAGAGGGCCGGGCTGAGCAGTTCTTC
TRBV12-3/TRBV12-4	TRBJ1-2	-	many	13	CASTLDVRNGYTF	TGTGCCAGCACCCTGGATGTGCGGAATGGCTACACCTTC
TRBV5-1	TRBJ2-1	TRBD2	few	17	CASSLAIGTMPTDEQFF	TGCGCCAGCAGCTTGGCAATAGGGACTATGCCTACGGATGAGCAGTTCTTC
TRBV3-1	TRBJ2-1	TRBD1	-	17	CASSPRIKPTGKNEQFF	TGTGCCAGCAGCCCGAGAATAAAACCGACAGGGAAAAATGAGCAGTTCTTC
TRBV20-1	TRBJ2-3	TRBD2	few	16	CSARVPTSGNTDTQYF	TGCAGTGCTAGAGTCCCGACTAGCGGGAACACAGATACGCAGTATTTT
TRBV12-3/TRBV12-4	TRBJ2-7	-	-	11	CASRKTYEQYF	TGTGCCAGCAGGAAAACCTACGAGCAGTACTTC
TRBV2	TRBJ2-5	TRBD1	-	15	CASSEAPQGQETQYF	TGTGCCAGCAGTGAAGCCCCACAGGGGCAAGAGACCCAGTACTTC
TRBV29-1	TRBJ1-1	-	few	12	CSVERGSTRAFF	TGCAGCGTTGAGAGAGGATCGACGAGGGCTTTCTTT
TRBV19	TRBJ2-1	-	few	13	CASSIRKGDEQFF	TGTGCCAGTAGTATTCGGAAGGGGGACGAGCAGTTCTTC
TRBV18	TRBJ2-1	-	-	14	CASSRQFVYNEQFF	TGTGCCAGCTCCAGACAGTTTGTCTACAATGAGCAGTTCTTC
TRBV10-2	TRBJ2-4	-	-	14	CAADQRGAKNIQYF	TGCGCCGCAGACCAAAGGGGGGCCAAAAACATTCAGTACTTC
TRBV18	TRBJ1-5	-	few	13	CASSPGGLEPQHF	TGTGCCAGCTCACCAGGAGGGCTTGAGCCCCAGCATTTT
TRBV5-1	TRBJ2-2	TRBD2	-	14	CASALAGNTGELFF	TGCGCCAGCGCACTAGCGGGGAACACCGGGGAGCTGTTTTTT
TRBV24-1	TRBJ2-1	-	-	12	CATSDSRGEQFF	TGTGCCACCAGTGATTCGCGGGGCGAGCAGTTCTTC
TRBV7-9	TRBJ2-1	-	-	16	CASSSEGPISYNEQFF	TGTGCCAGCAGCTCCGAAGGCCCAATCTCCTACAATGAGCAGTTCTTC
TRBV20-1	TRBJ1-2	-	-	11	CSAEGDYGYTF	TGCAGTGCCGAAGGCGATTATGGCTACACCTTC
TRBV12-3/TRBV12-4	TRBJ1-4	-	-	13	CASSPNTNEKLFF	TGTGCCAGCAGTCCGAACACGAATGAAAAACTGTTTTTT
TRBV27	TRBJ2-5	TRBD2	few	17	CASSSIMTSGIQETQYF	TGTGCCAGCAGTTCTATCATGACTAGCGGGATTCAAGAGACCCAGTACTTC
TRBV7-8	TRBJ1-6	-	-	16	CASSFTRGPNNSPLHF	TGTGCCAGCAGCTTTACCCGGGGCCCCAATAATTCACCCCTCCACTTT